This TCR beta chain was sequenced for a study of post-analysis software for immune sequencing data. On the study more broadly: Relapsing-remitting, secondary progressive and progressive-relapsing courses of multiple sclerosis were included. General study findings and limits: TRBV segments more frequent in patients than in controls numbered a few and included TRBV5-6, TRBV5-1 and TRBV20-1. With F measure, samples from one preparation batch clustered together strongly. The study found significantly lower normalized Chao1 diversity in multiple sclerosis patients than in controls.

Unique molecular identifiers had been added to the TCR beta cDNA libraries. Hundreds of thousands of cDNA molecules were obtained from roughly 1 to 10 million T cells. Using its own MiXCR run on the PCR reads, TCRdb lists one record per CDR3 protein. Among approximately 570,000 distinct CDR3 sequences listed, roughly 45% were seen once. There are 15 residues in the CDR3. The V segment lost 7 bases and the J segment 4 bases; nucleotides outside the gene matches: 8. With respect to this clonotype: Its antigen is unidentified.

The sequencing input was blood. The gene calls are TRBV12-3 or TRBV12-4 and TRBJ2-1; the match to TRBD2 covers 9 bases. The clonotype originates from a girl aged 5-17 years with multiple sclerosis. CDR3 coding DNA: TGTGCCAGCATCTATCTAGCGGGACAGTACAATGAGCAGTTCTTC. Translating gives CASIYLAGQYNEQFF.